Listed below are T cell receptor beta chains from one sample, sequenced in a study of OX40 agonist ivuxolimab in advanced cancers. Measured with immunoSEQ multiplex PCR; TCRdb has only the in-frame clones, and not every one. Of 100,000 to 130,000 clones listed, approximately 90% are singletons. Sequencing used CD4+ or CD8+ T cells sorted from blood, obtained in a trial of the OX40 agonist ivuxolimab. These receptors were taken from an adult with an advanced solid tumor such as melanoma, head and neck, liver or kidney cancer. CDR3s include the opening cysteine and the closing phenylalanine or tryptophan. The D gene is left open where the match is weak. Not all rows give a size; the values are once, few, many and, for expanded clones, a class.

clone_size: -
j_call: TRBJ2-7
v_call: TRBV7-8
d_call: TRBD1
cdr3_nt: TGTGCCAGCAGCTTATTGCGACCGGGACAGGGGGCCAACGAGCAGTACTTC
cdr3_aa: CASSLLRPGQGANEQYF

clone_size: -
j_call: TRBJ2-1
v_call: TRBV5-1
d_call: TRBD1
cdr3_nt: TGCGCCAGCAGCTCAAGCTACAGGGGGGATGAGCAGTTCTTC
cdr3_aa: CASSSSYRGDEQFF

clone_size: few
j_call: TRBJ1-2
v_call: TRBV25-1
d_call: -
cdr3_nt: TGTGCCAGCAGTCCCGAGCTGGGTGGCTACACCTTC
cdr3_aa: CASSPELGGYTF

clone_size: -
j_call: TRBJ2-6
v_call: TRBV30
d_call: TRBD1
cdr3_nt: TGTGCCTGCCCTGGGACAGGCCTCTCTGGGGCCAACGTCCTGACTTTC
cdr3_aa: CACPGTGLSGANVLTF

clone_size: -
j_call: TRBJ2-7
v_call: TRBV19
d_call: TRBD1
cdr3_nt: TGTGCCAGTTCTCCGACAGGGGGGGGCTCCTACGAGCAGTACTTC
cdr3_aa: CASSPTGGGSYEQYF

clone_size: -
j_call: TRBJ2-1
v_call: TRBV5-6
d_call: TRBD1
cdr3_nt: TGTGCCAGCAGCTTAGGCGACAGGGCCTACAATGAGCAGTTCTTC
cdr3_aa: CASSLGDRAYNEQFF

clone_size: -
j_call: TRBJ2-1
v_call: TRBV2
d_call: TRBD1
cdr3_nt: TGTGCCAGCAGTGGGGGGGACAGGGATGGCCATGAGCAGTTCTTC
cdr3_aa: CASSGGDRDGHEQFF

clone_size: -
j_call: TRBJ2-5
v_call: TRBV7-2
d_call: -
cdr3_nt: TGTGCCAGCAGCTTGGGGGGTCGATCGGGGGAGACCCAGTACTTC
cdr3_aa: CASSLGGRSGETQYF

clone_size: -
j_call: TRBJ1-2
v_call: TRBV5-8
d_call: -
cdr3_nt: TGTGCCAGCAGCCACCTTTCGTCTCTTTATGGCTACACCTTC
cdr3_aa: CASSHLSSLYGYTF

clone_size: -
j_call: TRBJ2-1
v_call: TRBV30
d_call: TRBD2
cdr3_nt: TGTGCCTGGAGTGTAGGGCTAGCGGGACTGGGTGAGCAGTTCTTC
cdr3_aa: CAWSVGLAGLGEQFF

clone_size: -
j_call: TRBJ1-5
v_call: TRBV19
d_call: -
cdr3_nt: TGTGCCAGTAGCCCCGGGGGCACCAGGGGTTATAGCAATCAGCCCCAGCATTTT
cdr3_aa: CASSPGGTRGYSNQPQHF

clone_size: -
j_call: TRBJ1-1
v_call: TRBV4-2
d_call: -
cdr3_nt: TGTGCCAGCAGCCAAGCCCAGGTTCGGGACACTGAAGCTTTCTTT
cdr3_aa: CASSQAQVRDTEAFF

clone_size: -
j_call: TRBJ1-2
v_call: TRBV6-1
d_call: -
cdr3_nt: TGTGCCAGCAGTGAATCAAGGACCGCTTATGGCTACACCTTC
cdr3_aa: CASSESRTAYGYTF

clone_size: few
j_call: TRBJ2-7
v_call: TRBV1
d_call: -
cdr3_nt: TGCACCAGCCCTCCGTTGGGACTCTCCTACGAGCAGTACTTC
cdr3_aa: CTSPPLGLSYEQYF

clone_size: -
j_call: TRBJ1-2
v_call: TRBV5-5
d_call: -
cdr3_nt: TGTGCCAGCAAGGGCGGCCCACAGGGTCAAGGCTACACCTTC
cdr3_aa: CASKGGPQGQGYTF

clone_size: few
j_call: TRBJ1-5
v_call: TRBV6-5
d_call: -
cdr3_nt: TGTGCCAGCAGTTACTCGTGGACAGCCGATCAGCCCCAGCATTTT
cdr3_aa: CASSYSWTADQPQHF

clone_size: -
j_call: TRBJ1-6
v_call: TRBV6-5
d_call: -
cdr3_nt: TGTGCCAGCAGTTACTTTCCACAGAATAATTCACCCCTCCACTTT
cdr3_aa: CASSYFPQNNSPLHF

clone_size: once
j_call: TRBJ2-6
v_call: TRBV4-1
d_call: -
cdr3_nt: TGCGCCAGCAGCCAAGACGGCGGGACCGGGGCCAACGTCCTGACTTTC
cdr3_aa: CASSQDGGTGANVLTF

clone_size: -
j_call: TRBJ2-7
v_call: TRBV19
d_call: -
cdr3_nt: TGTGCCAGTAGTACTCCGGGACTGACCTACGAGCAGTACTTC
cdr3_aa: CASSTPGLTYEQYF

clone_size: -
j_call: TRBJ2-1
v_call: TRBV2
d_call: -
cdr3_nt: TGTGCCAGCAATAAAGAGTCCTCCTACAATGAGCAGTTCTTC
cdr3_aa: CASNKESSYNEQFF

clone_size: -
j_call: TRBJ2-5
v_call: TRBV6-5
d_call: -
cdr3_nt: TGTGCCAGCAGTTGGACAGCACAAGAGACCCAGTACTTC
cdr3_aa: CASSWTAQETQYF

clone_size: -
j_call: TRBJ2-2
v_call: TRBV5-4
d_call: TRBD2
cdr3_nt: TGTGCCAGCAGCTCCCGGGGGGGGGACACCGGGGAGCTGTTTTTT
cdr3_aa: CASSSRGGDTGELFF

clone_size: -
j_call: TRBJ2-7
v_call: TRBV5-1
d_call: TRBD1
cdr3_nt: TGCGCCAGCAGCTTGGGACTGCCTCGGGACAGGGAAGAGCAGTACTTC
cdr3_aa: CASSLGLPRDREEQYF

clone_size: -
j_call: TRBJ2-5
v_call: TRBV12-5
d_call: -
cdr3_nt: TGTGCTAGTGGTTTGGCTAGCGATGAGACCCAGTACTTC
cdr3_aa: CASGLASDETQYF